This TCR beta chain came from a study of spatial heterogeneity in lung cancer. General study findings and limits: Alpha and beta chain coverage of tumor T cells was estimated at about 6.8% and 14%, respectively. Intratumoral expanded alpha and beta TCR counts were found to track tumor mutation counts.

The ends were cut back, 1 base at V and 1 base at J, with 1 base in the middle. The CDR3 has 12 residues. This clonotype has a count of ten or more. The antigen remains undetermined. Being off target in a library aimed at alpha chains, this beta chain has a size of little meaning. Single TCR cDNA molecules each had their own unique molecular identifier. TCRdb called the 5' RACE reads again in MiXCR, with one record for every CDR3 protein. The sample shows approximately 18,000 distinct CDR3 sequences, 5.8% of them seen only once. Time point denoted: sample taken at primary tumor resection. Around 68 TRACERx patients with early, untreated non-small cell lung cancer donated samples.

Here the sequenced sample was lung tumor tissue, taken at surgery. The genes are TRBV12-3 or TRBV12-4 and TRBJ1-1; no clear D gene. This TCR came from a female donor with early-stage non-small cell lung cancer. Here the CDR3 reads CASSLGNTEAFF. The DNA of the CDR3 is TGTGCCAGCAGTTTAGGGAACACTGAAGCTTTCTTT.